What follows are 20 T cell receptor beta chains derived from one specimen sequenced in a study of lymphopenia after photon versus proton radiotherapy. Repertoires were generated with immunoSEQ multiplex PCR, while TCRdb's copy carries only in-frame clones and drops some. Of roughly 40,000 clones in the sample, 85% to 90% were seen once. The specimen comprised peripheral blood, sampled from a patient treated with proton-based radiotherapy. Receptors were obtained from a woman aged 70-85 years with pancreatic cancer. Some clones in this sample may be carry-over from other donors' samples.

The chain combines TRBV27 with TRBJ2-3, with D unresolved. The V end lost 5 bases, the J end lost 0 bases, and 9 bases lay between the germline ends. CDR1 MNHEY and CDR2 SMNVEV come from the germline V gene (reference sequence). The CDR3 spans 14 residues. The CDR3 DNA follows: TGTGCCAGCAGTCCGACATCTAGCACAGATACGCAGTATTTT. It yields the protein CASSPTSSTDTQYF.

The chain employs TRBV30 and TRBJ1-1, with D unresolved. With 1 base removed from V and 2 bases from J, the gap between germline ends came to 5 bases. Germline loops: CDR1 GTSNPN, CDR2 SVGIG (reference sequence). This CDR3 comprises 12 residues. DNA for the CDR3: TGTGCCTGGAGTGACATTAACACTGAAGCTTTCTTT. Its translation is CAWSDINTEAFF.

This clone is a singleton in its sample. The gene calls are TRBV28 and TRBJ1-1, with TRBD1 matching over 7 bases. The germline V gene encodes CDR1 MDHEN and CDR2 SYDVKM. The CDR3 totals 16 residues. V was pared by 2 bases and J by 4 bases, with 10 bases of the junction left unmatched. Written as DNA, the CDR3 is TGTGCCAGCAGTTTACTCGGGCCAGGGGGGCTCACTGAAGCTTTCTTT. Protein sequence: CASSLLGPGGLTEAFF.

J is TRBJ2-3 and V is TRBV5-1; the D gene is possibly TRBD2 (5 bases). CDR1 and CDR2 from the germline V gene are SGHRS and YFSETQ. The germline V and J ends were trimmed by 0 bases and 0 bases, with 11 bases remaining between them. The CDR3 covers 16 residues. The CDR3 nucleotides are TGCGCCAGCAGCTTGGCTAGGCGGGCTAGCACAGATACGCAGTATTTT. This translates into CASSLARRASTDTQYF.

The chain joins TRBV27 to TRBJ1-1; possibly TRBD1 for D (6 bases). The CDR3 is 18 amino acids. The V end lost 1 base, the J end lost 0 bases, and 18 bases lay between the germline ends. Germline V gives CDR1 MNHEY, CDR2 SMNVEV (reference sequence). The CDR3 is CASSLYSQGLNMNTEAFF. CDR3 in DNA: TGTGCCAGCAGTTTATATAGCCAGGGGTTAAACATGAACACTGAAGCTTTCTTT.

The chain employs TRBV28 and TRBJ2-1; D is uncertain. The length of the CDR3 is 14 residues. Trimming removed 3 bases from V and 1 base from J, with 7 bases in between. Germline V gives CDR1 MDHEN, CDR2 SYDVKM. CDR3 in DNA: TGTGCCAGCAGTTTCTTCGGGTCCTACAATGAGCAGTTCTTC. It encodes CASSFFGSYNEQFF.

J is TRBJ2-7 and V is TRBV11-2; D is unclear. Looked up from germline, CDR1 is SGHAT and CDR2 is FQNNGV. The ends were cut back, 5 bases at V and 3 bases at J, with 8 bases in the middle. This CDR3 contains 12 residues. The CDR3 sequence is CASSRWSYEQYF. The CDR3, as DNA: TGTGCCAGCAGCCGGTGGAGCTACGAGCAGTACTTC.

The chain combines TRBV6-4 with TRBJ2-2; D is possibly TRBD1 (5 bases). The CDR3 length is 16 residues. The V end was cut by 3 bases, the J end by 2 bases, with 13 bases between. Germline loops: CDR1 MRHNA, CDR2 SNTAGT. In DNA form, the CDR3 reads TGTGCCAGCAGTGATACAGGATTTGTCAACACCGGGGAGCTGTTTTTT. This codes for CASSDTGFVNTGELFF.

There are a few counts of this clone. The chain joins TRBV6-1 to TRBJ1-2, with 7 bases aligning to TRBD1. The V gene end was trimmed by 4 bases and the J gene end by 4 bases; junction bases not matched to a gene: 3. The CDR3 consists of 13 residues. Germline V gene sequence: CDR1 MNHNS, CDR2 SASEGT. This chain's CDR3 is CASSVTGSYGYTF. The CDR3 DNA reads TGTGCCAGCAGTGTGACAGGGAGCTATGGCTACACCTTC.

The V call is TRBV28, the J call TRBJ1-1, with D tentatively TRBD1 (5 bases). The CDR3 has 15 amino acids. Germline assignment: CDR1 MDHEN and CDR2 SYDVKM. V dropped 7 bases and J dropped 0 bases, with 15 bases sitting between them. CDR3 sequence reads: CASTNPGYMNTEAFF. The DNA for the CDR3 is TGTGCCAGCACCAACCCAGGGTACATGAACACTGAAGCTTTCTTT.

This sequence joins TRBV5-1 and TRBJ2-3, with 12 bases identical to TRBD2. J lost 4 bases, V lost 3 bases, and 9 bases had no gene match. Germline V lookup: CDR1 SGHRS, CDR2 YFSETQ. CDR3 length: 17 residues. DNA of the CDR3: TGCGCCAGCAGCTCTGCGACTAGCGGGAGCGCCGCAGATACGCAGTATTTT. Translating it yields CASSSATSGSAADTQYF.

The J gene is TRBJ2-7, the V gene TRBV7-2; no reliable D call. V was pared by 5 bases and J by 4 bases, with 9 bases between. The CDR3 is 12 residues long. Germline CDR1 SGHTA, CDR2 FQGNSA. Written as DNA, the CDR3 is TGTGCCAGCAGCCCGCGGTCATACGAGCAGTACTTC. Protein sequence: CASSPRSYEQYF. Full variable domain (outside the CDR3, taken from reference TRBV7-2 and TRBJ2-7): GAGVSQSPSNKVTEKGKDVELRCDPISGHTALYWYRQSLGQGLEFLIYFQGNSAPDKSGLPSDRFSAERTGGSVSTLTIQRTQQEDSAVYLCASSPRSYEQYFGPGTRLTVT.

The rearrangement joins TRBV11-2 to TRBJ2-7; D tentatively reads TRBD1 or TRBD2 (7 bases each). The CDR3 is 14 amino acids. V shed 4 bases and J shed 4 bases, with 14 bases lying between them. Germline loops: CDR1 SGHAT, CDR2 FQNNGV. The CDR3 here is CASSSTGEGYEQYF. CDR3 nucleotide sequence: TGTGCCAGCAGCTCAACAGGGGAGGGGTACGAGCAGTACTTC.

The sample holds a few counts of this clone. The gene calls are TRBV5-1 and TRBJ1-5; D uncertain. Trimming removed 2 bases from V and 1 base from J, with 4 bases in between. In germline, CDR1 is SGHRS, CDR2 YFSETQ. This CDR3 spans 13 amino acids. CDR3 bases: TGCGCCAGCAGCTTTGGCAGCAATCAGCCCCAGCATTTT. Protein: CASSFGSNQPQHF.

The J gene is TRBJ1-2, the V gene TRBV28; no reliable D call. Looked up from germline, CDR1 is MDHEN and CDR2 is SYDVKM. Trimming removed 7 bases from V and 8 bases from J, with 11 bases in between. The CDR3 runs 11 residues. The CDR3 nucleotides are TGTGCCAGCACTTTTAAAGGAGGCTACACCTTC. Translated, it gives CASTFKGGYTF.

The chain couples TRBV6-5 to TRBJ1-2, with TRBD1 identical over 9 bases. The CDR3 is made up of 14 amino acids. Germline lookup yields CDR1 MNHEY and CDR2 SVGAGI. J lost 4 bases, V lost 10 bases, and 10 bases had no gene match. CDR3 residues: CATLRQGVSYGYTF. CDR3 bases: TGTGCCACTCTTCGACAGGGGGTTAGCTATGGCTACACCTTC.

CDR3 DNA sequence: TGTGCCAGCAGTGGACTAGCGGGAGCCTACAATGAGCAGTTCTTC. This sequence encodes CASSGLAGAYNEQFF. The V call is TRBV6-1, the J call TRBJ2-1; 12 bases align to TRBD2. This CDR3 has 15 amino acids. In germline, CDR1 is MNHNS, CDR2 SASEGT. The ends lost 4 bases at V and 2 bases at J; junction bases unmatched: 0.

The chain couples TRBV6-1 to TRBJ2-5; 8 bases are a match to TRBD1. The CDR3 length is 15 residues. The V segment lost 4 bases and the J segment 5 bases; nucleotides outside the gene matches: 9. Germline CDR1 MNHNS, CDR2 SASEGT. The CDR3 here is CASSVSQGVGETQYF. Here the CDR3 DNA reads TGTGCCAGCAGTGTGTCACAGGGGGTGGGGGAGACCCAGTACTTC.

The chain's CDR3 is CASSSQDRGANTEAFF. CDR3 nucleotides: TGTGCCAGCAGCTCCCAGGACAGGGGCGCGAACACTGAAGCTTTCTTT. This chain links TRBV7-8 with TRBJ1-1; TRBD1 matches at 9 bases. Germline loops: CDR1 SGHVS, CDR2 FQNEAQ. CDR3 size: 16 residues. V was pared by 4 bases and J by 1 base, with 7 bases of the junction left unmatched.

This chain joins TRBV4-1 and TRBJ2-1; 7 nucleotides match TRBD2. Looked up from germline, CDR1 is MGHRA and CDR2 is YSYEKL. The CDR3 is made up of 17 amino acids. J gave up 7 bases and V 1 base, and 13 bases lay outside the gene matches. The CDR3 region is CASSQGGGRRTVNEQFF. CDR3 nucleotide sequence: TGCGCCAGCAGCCAAGGAGGCGGGAGAAGGACTGTTAATGAGCAGTTCTTC.